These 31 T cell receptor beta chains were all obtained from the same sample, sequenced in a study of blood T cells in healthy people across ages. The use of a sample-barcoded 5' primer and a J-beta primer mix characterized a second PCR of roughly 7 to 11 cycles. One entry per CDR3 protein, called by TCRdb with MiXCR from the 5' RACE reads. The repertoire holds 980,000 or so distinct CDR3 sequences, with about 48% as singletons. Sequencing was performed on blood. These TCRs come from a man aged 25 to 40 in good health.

CDR3 DNA: TGTGCCAGCAGCTTAGAGAGGGGCCGGAACACTGAAGCTTTCTTT. It yields the protein CASSLERGRNTEAFF. V and J are TRBV7-9 and TRBJ1-1, with a possible D match to TRBD1 (5 bases). The germline V gene has CDR1 SEHNR and CDR2 FQNEAQ (reference sequence). The CDR3 spans 15 residues. Trimming shortened V by 1 base and J by 1 base, and 10 bases separated the two germline ends.

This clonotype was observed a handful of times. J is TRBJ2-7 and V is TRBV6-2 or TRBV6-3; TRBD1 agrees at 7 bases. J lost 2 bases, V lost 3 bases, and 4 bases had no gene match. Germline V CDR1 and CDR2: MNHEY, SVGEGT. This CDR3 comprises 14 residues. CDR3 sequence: CASSYEQGAYEQYF. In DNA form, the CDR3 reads TGTGCCAGCAGTTATGAGCAGGGGGCCTACGAGCAGTACTTC.

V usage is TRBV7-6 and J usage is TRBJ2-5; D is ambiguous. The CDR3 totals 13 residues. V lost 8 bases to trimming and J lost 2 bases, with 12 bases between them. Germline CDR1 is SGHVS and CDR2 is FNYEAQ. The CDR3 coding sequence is TGTGCCAGCTTAGCAGGCCGGCAAGAGACCCAGTACTTC. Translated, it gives CASLAGRQETQYF. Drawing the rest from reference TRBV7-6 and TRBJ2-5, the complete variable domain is GAGVSQSPRYKVTKRGQDVALRCDPISGHVSLYWYRQALGQGPEFLTYFNYEAQQDKSGLPNDRFSAERPEGSISTLTIQRTEQRDSAMYRCASLAGRQETQYFGPGTRLLVL.

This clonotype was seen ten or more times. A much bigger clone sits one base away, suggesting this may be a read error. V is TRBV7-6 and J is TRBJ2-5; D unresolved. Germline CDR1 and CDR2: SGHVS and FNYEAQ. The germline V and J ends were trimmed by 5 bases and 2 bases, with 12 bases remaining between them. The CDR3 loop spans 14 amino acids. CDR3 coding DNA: TGTGCCAGCAGCGTAGGAACAGCTCAAGAGACCCAGTACTTC. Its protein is CASSVGTAQETQYF.

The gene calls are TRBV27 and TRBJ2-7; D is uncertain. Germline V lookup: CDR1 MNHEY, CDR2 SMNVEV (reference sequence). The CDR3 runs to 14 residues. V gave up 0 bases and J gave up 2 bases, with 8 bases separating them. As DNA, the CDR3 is TGTGCCAGCAGTTTATCGAAGGGAACCTACGAGCAGTACTTC. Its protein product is CASSLSKGTYEQYF.

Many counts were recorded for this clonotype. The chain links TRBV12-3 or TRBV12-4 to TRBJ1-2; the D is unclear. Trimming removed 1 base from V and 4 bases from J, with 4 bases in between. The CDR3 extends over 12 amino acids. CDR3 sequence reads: CASSLGSYGYTF. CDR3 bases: TGTGCCAGCAGTTTAGGGAGCTATGGCTACACCTTC.

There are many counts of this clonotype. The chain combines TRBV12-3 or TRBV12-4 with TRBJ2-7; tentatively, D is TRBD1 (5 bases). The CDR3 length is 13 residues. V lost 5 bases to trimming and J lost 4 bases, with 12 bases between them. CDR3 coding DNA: TGTGCCAGCAGTGGAACAGGCACGTACGAGCAGTACTTC. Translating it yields CASSGTGTYEQYF.

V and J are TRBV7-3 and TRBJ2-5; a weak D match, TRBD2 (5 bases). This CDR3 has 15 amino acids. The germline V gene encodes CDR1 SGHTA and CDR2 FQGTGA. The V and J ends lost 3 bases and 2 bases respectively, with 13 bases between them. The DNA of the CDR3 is TGTGCCAGCAGCTTTACCCCCGGGGTTCAAGAGACCCAGTACTTC. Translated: CASSFTPGVQETQYF.

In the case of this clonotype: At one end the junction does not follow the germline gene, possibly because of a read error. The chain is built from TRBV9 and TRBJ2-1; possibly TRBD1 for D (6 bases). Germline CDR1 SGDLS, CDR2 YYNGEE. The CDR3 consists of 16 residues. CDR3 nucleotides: TGTGCCGGCAGACCTCCAGGGGCATCGGGTAAAAATGAGCAGTTCTTC. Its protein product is CAGRPPGASGKNEQFF. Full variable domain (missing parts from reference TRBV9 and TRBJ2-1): DSGVTQTPKHLITATGQRVTLRCSPRSGDLSVYWYQQSLDQGLQFLIQYYNGEERAKGNILERFSAQQFPDLHSELNLSSLELGDSALYFCAGRPPGASGKNEQFFGPGTRLTVL.

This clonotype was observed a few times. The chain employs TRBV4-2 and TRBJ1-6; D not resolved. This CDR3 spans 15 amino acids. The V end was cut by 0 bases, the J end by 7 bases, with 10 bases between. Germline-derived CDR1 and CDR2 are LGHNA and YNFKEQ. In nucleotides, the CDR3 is TGTGCCAGCAGCCAAGAACCGAGGAGCAATTCACCCCTCCACTTT. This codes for CASSQEPRSNSPLHF.

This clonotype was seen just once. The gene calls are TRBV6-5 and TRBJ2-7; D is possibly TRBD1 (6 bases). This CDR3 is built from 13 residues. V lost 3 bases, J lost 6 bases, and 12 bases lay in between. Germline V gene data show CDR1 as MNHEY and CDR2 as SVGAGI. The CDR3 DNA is TGTGCCAGCAGTTATTTACAGGGCGGCGAGCAGTACTTC. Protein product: CASSYLQGGEQYF.

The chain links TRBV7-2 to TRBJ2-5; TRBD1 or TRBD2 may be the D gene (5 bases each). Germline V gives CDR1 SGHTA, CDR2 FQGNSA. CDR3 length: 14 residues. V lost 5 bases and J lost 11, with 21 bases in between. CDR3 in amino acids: CASSLLTGPLWQYF. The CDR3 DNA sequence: TGTGCCAGCAGCCTCCTCACGGGGCCCCTATGGCAGTACTTC. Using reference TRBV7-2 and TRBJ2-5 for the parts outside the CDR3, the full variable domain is GAGVSQSPSNKVTEKGKDVELRCDPISGHTALYWYRQSLGQGLEFLIYFQGNSAPDKSGLPSDRFSAERTGGSVSTLTIQRTQQEDSAVYLCASSLLTGPLWQYFGPGTRLLVL.

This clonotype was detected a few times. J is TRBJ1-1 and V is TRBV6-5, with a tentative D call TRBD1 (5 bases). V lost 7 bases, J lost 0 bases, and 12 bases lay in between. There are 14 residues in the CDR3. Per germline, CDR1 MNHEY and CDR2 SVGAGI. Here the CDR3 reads CASIPGTMNTEAFF. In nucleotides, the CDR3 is TGTGCCAGCATCCCTGGGACTATGAACACTGAAGCTTTCTTT.

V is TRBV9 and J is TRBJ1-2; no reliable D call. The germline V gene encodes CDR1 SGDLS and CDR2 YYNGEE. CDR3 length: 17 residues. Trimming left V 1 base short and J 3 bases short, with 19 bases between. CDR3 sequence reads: CASSVFSGVRLHYGYTF. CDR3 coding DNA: TGTGCCAGCAGCGTATTTTCAGGTGTGCGGCTGCACTATGGCTACACCTTC.

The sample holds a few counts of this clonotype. CDR3 bases: TGCAGTGCTAGAGATCGGGTGAGCGGGGTCGGCCATGAGCAGTTCTTC. This sequence encodes CSARDRVSGVGHEQFF. The chain links TRBV20-1 to TRBJ2-1, with 7 bases lining up with TRBD2. The CDR3 runs to 16 residues. Trimming removed 0 bases from V and 8 bases from J; junction bases left unmatched: 13. Germline values: CDR1 DFQATT, CDR2 SNEGSKA (reference sequence).

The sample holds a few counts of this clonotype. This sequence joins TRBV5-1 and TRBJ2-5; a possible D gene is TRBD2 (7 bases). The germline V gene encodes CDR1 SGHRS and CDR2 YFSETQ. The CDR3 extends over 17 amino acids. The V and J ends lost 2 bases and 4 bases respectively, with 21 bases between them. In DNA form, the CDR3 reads TGCGCCAGCAGCTTATGGCGGGAGAGACAGGATAGAGAGACCCAGTACTTC. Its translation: CASSLWRERQDRETQYF.

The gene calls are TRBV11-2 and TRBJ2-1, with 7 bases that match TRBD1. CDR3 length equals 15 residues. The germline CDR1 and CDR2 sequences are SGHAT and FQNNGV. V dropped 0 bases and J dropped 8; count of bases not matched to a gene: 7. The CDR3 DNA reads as TGTGCCAGCAGCTTAGACAGGGGGTTGGGGGATGAGCAGTTCTTC. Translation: CASSLDRGLGDEQFF.

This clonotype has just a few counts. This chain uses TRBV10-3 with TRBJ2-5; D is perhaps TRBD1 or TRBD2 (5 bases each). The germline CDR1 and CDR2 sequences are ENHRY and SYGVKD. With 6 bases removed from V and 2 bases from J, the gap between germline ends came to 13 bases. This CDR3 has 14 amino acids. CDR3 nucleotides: TGTGCCATCAGGGATGGGGGTTCTCAAGAGACCCAGTACTTC. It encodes CAIRDGGSQETQYF.

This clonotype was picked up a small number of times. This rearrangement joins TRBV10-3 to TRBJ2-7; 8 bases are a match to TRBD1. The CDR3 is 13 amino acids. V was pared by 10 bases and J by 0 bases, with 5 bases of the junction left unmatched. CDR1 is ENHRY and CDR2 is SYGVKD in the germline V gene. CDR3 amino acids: CATEDRVSYEQYF. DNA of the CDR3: TGTGCCACCGAGGACAGGGTCTCCTACGAGCAGTACTTC.

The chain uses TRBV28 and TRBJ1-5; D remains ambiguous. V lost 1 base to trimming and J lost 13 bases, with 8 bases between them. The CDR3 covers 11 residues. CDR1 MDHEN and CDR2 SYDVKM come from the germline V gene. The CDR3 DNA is TGTGCCAGCAGTTTATCCCGACAACAGCATTTT. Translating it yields CASSLSRQQHF.

This CDR3 is CASSQDLDRGITDTQYF. The CDR3 nucleotides are TGCGCCAGCAGCCAAGATCTGGACAGGGGGATCACAGATACGCAGTATTTT. The gene calls are TRBV4-3 and TRBJ2-3; 10 bases align to TRBD1. The CDR3 sequence is 17 residues long. Germline trimming cut 0 bases from V and 2 bases from J; bases unmatched to any gene: 5. Germline V gene data show CDR1 as LGHNA and CDR2 as YSLEER.

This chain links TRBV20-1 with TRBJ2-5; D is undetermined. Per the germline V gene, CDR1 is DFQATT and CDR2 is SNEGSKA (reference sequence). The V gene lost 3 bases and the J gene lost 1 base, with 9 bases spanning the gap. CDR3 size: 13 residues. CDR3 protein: CSARGLFQETQYF. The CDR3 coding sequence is TGCAGTGCTAGGGGTCTTTTCCAAGAGACCCAGTACTTC.

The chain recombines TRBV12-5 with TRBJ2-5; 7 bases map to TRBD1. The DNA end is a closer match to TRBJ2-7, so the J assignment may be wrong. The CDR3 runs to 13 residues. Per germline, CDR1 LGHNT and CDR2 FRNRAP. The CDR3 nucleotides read TGTGCTAGTATGGCAGGGGGTGCTTACGAGCAGTACTTC. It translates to CASMAGGAYEQYF.

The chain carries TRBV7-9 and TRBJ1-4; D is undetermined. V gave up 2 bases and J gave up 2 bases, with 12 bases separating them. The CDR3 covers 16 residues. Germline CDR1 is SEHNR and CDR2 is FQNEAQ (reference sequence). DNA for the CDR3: TGTGCCAGCAGCTTATCTCGTGGAGGGACTAATGAAAAACTGTTTTTT. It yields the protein CASSLSRGGTNEKLFF.

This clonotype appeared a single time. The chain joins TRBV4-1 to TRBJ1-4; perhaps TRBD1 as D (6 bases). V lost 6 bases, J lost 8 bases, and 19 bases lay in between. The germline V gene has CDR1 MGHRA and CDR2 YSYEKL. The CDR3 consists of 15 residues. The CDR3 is CASRNSRGMREKLFF. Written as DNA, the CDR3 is TGCGCCAGCAGAAACTCCAGGGGAATGAGGGAAAAACTGTTTTTT.

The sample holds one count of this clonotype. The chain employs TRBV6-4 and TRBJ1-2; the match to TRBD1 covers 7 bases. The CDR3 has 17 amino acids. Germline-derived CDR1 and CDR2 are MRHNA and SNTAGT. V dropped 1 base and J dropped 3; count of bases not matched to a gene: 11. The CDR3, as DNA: TGTGCCAGCAGTGACTACGGAGACAGGGATCAGTACTATGGCTACACCTTC. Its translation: CASSDYGDRDQYYGYTF.

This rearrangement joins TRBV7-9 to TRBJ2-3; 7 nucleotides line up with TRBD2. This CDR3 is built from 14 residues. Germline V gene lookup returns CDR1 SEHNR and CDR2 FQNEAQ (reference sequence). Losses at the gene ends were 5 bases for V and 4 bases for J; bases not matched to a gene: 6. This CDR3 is CASSAWGGADTQYF. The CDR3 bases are TGTGCCAGCAGCGCCTGGGGGGGAGCAGATACGCAGTATTTT.

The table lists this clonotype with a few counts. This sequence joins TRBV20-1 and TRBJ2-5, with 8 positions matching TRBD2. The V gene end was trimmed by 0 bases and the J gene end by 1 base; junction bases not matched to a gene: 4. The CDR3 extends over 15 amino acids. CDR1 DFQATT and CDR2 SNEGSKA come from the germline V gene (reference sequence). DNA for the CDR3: TGCAGTGCTAGAGAAGGGACTAGGGCCCAAGAGACCCAGTACTTC. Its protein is CSAREGTRAQETQYF.

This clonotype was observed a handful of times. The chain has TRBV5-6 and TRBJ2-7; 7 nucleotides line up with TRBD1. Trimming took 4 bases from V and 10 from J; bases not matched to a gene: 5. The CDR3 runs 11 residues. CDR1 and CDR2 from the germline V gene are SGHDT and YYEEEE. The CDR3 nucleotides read TGTGCCAGCAGCCGGGACAGTCCCCAGTACTTC. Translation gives CASSRDSPQYF.

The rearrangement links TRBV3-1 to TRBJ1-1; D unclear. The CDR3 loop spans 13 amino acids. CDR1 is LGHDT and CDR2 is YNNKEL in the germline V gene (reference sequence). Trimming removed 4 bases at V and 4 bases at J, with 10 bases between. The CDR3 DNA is TGTGCCAGCAGCCTCACCCGGCTCACTGAAGCTTTCTTT. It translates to CASSLTRLTEAFF.

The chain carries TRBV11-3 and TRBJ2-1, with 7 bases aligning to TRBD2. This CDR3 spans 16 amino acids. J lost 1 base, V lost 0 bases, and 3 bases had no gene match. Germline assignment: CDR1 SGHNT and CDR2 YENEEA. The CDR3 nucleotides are TGTGCCAGCAGCTTAGAGCTAGCGGTGTCCTACAATGAGCAGTTCTTC. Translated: CASSLELAVSYNEQFF. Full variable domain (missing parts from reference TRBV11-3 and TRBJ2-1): EAGVVQSPRYKIIEKKQPVAFWCNPISGHNTLYWYLQNLGQGPELLIRYENEEAVDDSQLPKDRFSAERLKGVDSTLKIQPAELGDSAVYLCASSLELAVSYNEQFFGPGTRLTVL.